This T cell receptor (beta chain) was captured by sequencing in a study of cytomegalovirus exposure and HLA in healthy donors. Study findings and constraints: With high specificity and sensitivity, the classifier reportedly diagnosed cytomegalovirus status.

13 Jbeta primers and 60 Vbeta primers were used for the PCR. Sequencing was performed with immunoSEQ multiplex PCR; in TCRdb, only in-frame clones are kept and a portion is missing. The sample lists about 130,000 clones; more than 75% were seen once. This CDR3 spans 15 amino acids. V was pared by 7 bases and J by 4 bases, with 17 bases between. CDR1 is MNHNS and CDR2 is SASEGT in the germline V gene. In regard to this clone: Its specificity is unknown.

This chain connects TRBV6-1 to TRBJ1-5; tentative D call: TRBD1 (6 bases). The TCR originated in a man under 40 in good health and CMV-seronegative. Input material: PBMCs. The chain's CDR3 is CASNHYRASNQPQHF. CDR3 sequence (DNA): TGTGCCAGCAACCATTACAGGGCTAGTAATCAGCCCCAGCATTTT.